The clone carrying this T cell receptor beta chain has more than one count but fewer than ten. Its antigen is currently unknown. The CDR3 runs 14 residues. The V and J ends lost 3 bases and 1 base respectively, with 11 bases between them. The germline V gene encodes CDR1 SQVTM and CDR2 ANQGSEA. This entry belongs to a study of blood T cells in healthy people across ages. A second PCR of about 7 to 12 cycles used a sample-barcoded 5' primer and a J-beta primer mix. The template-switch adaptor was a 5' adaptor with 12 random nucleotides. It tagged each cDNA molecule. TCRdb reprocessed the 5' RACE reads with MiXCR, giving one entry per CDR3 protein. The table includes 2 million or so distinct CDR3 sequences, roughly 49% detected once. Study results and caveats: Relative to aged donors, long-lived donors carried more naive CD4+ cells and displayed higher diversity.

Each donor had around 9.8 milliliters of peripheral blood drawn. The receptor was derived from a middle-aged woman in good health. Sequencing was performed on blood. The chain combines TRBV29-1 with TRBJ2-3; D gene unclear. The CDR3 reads CSVEANRGTDTQYF. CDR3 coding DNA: TGCAGCGTTGAGGCAAATCGGGGCACAGATACGCAGTATTTT.